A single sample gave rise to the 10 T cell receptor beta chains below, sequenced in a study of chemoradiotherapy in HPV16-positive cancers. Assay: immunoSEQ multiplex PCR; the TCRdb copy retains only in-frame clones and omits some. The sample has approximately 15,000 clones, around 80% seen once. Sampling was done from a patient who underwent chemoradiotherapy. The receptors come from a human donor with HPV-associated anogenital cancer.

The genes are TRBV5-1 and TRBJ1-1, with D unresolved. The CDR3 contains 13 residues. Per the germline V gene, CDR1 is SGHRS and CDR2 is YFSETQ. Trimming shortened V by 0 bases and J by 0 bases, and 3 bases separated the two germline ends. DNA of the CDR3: TGCGCCAGCAGCTTGGAGGTGAACACTGAAGCTTTCTTT. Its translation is CASSLEVNTEAFF. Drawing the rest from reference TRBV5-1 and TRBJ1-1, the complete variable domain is KAGVTQTPRYLIKTRGQQVTLSCSPISGHRSVSWYQQTPGQGLQFLFEYFSETQRNKGNFPGRFSGRQFSNSRSEMNVSTLELGDSALYLCASSLEVNTEAFFGQGTRLTVV.

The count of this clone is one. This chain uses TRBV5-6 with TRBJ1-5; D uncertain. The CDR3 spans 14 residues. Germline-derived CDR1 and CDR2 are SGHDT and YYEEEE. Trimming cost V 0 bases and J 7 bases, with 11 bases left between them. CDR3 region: CASSLAGVQQPQHF. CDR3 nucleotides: TGTGCCAGCAGCTTGGCCGGGGTCCAGCAGCCCCAGCATTTT. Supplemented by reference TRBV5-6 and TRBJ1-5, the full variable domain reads DAGVTQSPTHLIKTRGQQVTLRCSPKSGHDTVSWYQQALGQGPQFIFQYYEEEERQRGNFPDRFSGHQFPNYSSELNVNALLLGDSALYLCASSLAGVQQPQHFGDGTRLSIL.

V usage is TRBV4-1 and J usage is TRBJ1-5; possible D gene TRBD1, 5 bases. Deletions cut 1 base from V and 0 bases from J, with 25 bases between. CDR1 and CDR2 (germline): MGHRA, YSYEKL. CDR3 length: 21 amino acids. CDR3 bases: TGCGCCAGCAGCCAAGTACTTTTTAGTTTGCGGGACGTAAATAGCAATCAGCCCCAGCATTTT. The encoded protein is CASSQVLFSLRDVNSNQPQHF.

The CDR3 DNA reads as TGTGCCAGCAGTTTAATGAGCAATCAGCCCCAGCATTTT. Protein sequence: CASSLMSNQPQHF. V gene TRBV27 combines with J gene TRBJ1-5; D is uncertain. CDR3 length: 13 residues. The germline V gene has CDR1 MNHEY and CDR2 SMNVEV (reference sequence). Trimming removed 2 bases at V and 1 base at J, with 3 bases between.

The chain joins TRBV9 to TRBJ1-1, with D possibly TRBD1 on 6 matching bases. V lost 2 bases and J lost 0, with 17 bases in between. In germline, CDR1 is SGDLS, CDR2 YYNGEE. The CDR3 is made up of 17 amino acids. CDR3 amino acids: CASSVYGGGTLNTEAFF. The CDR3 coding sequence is TGTGCCAGCAGCGTTTACGGTGGGGGCACACTGAACACTGAAGCTTTCTTT.

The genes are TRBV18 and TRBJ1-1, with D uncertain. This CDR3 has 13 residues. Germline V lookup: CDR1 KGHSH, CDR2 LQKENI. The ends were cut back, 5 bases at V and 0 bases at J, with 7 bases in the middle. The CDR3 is CASSEGMNTEAFF. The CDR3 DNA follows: TGTGCCAGCTCAGAAGGTATGAACACTGAAGCTTTCTTT.

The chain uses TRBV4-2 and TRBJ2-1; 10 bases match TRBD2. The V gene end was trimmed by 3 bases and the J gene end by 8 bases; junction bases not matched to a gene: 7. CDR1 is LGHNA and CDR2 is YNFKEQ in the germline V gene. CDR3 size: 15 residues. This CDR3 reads CASSHTAGGPYEQFF. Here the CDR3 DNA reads TGTGCCAGCAGCCATACAGCGGGGGGGCCTTATGAGCAGTTCTTC.

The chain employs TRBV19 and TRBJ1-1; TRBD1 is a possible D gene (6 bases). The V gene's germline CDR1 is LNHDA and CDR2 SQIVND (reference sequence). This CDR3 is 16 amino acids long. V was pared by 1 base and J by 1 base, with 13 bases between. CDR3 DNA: TGTGCCAGTAGTATAGCCCTGGACAGTTCGAACACTGAAGCTTTCTTT. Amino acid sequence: CASSIALDSSNTEAFF.

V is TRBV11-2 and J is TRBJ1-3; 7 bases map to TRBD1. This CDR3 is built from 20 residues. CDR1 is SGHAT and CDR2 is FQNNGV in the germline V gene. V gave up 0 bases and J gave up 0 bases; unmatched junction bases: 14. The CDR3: CASSLDPVDRVFFSGNTIYF. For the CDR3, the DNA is TGTGCCAGCAGCTTAGATCCGGTCGACAGGGTTTTCTTCTCTGGAAACACCATATATTTT.

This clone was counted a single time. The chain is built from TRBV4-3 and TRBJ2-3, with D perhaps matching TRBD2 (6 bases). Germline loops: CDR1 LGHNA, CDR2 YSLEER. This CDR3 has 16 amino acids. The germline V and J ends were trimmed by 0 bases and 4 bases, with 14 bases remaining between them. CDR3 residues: CASSQDRGDGSDTQYF. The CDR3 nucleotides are TGCGCCAGCAGCCAAGATCGCGGGGACGGGTCAGATACGCAGTATTTT.